This T cell receptor (beta chain) comes out of a study of identical twins. The CDR3 region is 13 residues in length, termini included. Germline-derived CDR1 and CDR2 are SGHTA and FQGNSA. From the 5' RACE reads, TCRdb called clonotypes with MiXCR, one entry per CDR3 protein. The table records 600,000 to 700,000 distinct CDR3 sequences, 21% of them present only once. Study-wide results and limits: Memory repertoires showed no such pattern, whereas abundant cord blood beta clonotypes carried fewer insertions.

Concerning this clonotype: The antigen is undetermined. Without the conserved terminal phenylalanine or tryptophan, this CDR3 likely stems from a read error. The limits of the CDR3 on the DNA are not certain, so only TCRdb's listed CDR3 is given.

Separately, the same data were catalogued under a study of T cells expressing NK-cell markers. This second study says: Several experiments added an anti-gamma-delta TCR antibody to sort only alpha-beta TCR T cells. Topping the CD3+CD56-NKG2C+ fraction as well were these clonotypes, in several donors.

The clonotype originates from a woman in her late teens or twenties in good health. Source material: PBMCs. The chain uses TRBV7-2 and TRBJ2-7; the DNA was not used to check the table's D call, TRBD2. CDR3 loop: CASSLVLGGGSYL.